The 3 T cell receptor beta chains given below trace back to one sample, sequenced in a study of blood T cell repertoires in COVID-19. The assay was immunoSEQ multiplex PCR, and TCRdb's table has in-frame clones only and misses some. The sample carries around 99,000 clones, roughly 84% recorded once. Sequences were obtained from peripheral blood. These receptors were taken from a woman older than 75 with active or convalescent COVID-19.

The chain couples TRBV27 to TRBJ2-2, with TRBD1 matching 10 bases. This CDR3 region has 19 residues. The germline CDR1 and CDR2 sequences are MNHEY and SMNVEV (reference sequence). V shed 5 bases, J shed 6 bases, and the junction held 18 bases outside the gene matches. The CDR3 spells CASSPTTGGAGRGPGELFF. CDR3 DNA: TGTGCCAGCAGTCCCACGACAGGGGGCGCCGGGCGGGGGCCCGGGGAGCTGTTTTTT.

The J gene is TRBJ2-1, the V gene TRBV6-4; 9 nucleotides agree with TRBD1. This CDR3 contains 13 residues. In germline, CDR1 is MRHNA, CDR2 SNTAGT. With 4 bases clipped from V and 8 bases from J, the junction kept 3 bases outside the gene matches. CDR3: CASSGQGVHEQFF. CDR3 DNA sequence: TGTGCCAGCAGTGGACAGGGGGTTCATGAGCAGTTCTTC.

V and J are TRBV5-6 and TRBJ2-7, with TRBD2 matching over 9 bases. The germline V gene encodes CDR1 SGHDT and CDR2 YYEEEE. V was pared by 3 bases and J by 2 bases, with 3 bases of the junction left unmatched. The CDR3 consists of 14 residues. In DNA form, the CDR3 reads TGTGCCAGCAGCTCCGCTAGCGGGGCCTACGAGCAGTACTTC. This gives the protein CASSSASGAYEQYF.